These 18 T cell receptor beta chains were all obtained from the same sample, sequenced in a study of T cells in Graves' hyperthyroidism and ophthalmopathy. Amplification yielded TCR beta CDR3 regions, with RNA transcripts as the source. A first-round RT-PCR of the TCR CDR3 used the HTBI primer set. Each CDR3 protein is one row after TCRdb ran MiXCR on the multiplex PCR reads. The top ten clones hold around 13% of a sample with around 500,000 distinct CDR3 sequences, around 13% of them seen once. The specimen sequenced was blood. The receptors derive from a woman between 40 and 50 years old with Graves' hyperthyroidism.

This clonotype has ten or more counts. The CDR3 DNA reads TGTGCCAGCAGTTTGATGAGGGGGGTTTATGGCTACACCTTC. Protein sequence: CASSLMRGVYGYTF. The genes are TRBV27 and TRBJ1-2; tentatively, D is TRBD1 (6 bases). V was cut by 3 bases and J by 5 bases, with 13 bases left in between. Germline V gene lookup returns CDR1 MNHEY and CDR2 SMNVEV (reference sequence). The CDR3 is 14 amino acids.

This clonotype appeared many times. The rearrangement uses TRBV6-5 and TRBJ2-7, with 11 bases matching TRBD2. V dropped 2 bases and J dropped 3; count of bases not matched to a gene: 15. Per the germline V gene, CDR1 is MNHEY and CDR2 is SVGAGI. CDR3 size: 19 residues. CDR3 residues: CASSYTLPGLAVLDYEQYF. DNA for the CDR3: TGTGCCAGCAGTTACACCCTACCGGGACTAGCGGTCCTAGACTACGAGCAGTACTTC.

The rearrangement uses TRBV4-1 and TRBJ2-7; no clear D gene. The CDR3 is 14 amino acids. Per the germline V gene, CDR1 is MGHRA and CDR2 is YSYEKL. Trimming pared 0 bases from V and 3 bases from J, leaving 9 bases between. The CDR3 loop is CASSQDLKSYEQYF. The CDR3 bases are TGCGCCAGCAGCCAAGACCTTAAGAGCTACGAGCAGTACTTC.

This clonotype appeared many times. The genes are TRBV19 and TRBJ1-5; 8 nucleotides match TRBD1. Germline-derived CDR1 and CDR2 are LNHDA and SQIVND (reference sequence). V shed 6 bases and J 1 base; nucleotides not matched to a gene: 5. The CDR3 is made up of 15 amino acids. CDR3 coding DNA: TGTGCCAGTAGGGACAGGGTTGAAAGCAATCAGCCCCAGCATTTT. This gives the protein CASRDRVESNQPQHF.

In this sample, this clonotype turned up many times. This chain uses TRBV30 with TRBJ1-4, with D uncertain. Germline lookup yields CDR1 GTSNPN and CDR2 SVGIG (reference sequence). The ends were cut back, 2 bases at V and 3 bases at J, with 10 bases in the middle. The CDR3 runs to 14 residues. The CDR3 protein is CAWSFGPSNEKLFF. In nucleotides, the CDR3 is TGTGCCTGGAGTTTTGGACCTTCTAATGAAAAACTGTTTTTT. Complete variable domain (other parts from reference TRBV30 and TRBJ1-4): SQTIHQWPATLVQPVGSPLSLECTVEGTSNPNLYWYRQAAGRGLQLLFYSVGIGQISSEVPQNLSASRPQDRQFILSSKKLLLSDSGFYLCAWSFGPSNEKLFFGSGTQLSVL.

The rearrangement uses TRBV11-3 and TRBJ2-4, with 8 bases matching TRBD1. V lost 5 bases, J lost 5 bases, and 8 bases stayed unmatched. Germline CDR1 SGHNT, CDR2 YENEEA. This CDR3 spans 15 amino acids. The chain's CDR3 is CASSPSQGAENIQYF. The CDR3 coding sequence is TGTGCCAGCAGCCCATCGCAGGGGGCGGAAAACATTCAGTACTTC.

V and J are TRBV10-1 and TRBJ2-3, with TRBD2 identical over 10 bases. This CDR3 comprises 16 residues. Germline lookup yields CDR1 WNHNN and CDR2 SYGVQD (reference sequence). Trimming at V came to 3 bases and at J to 1 base, leaving 4 bases not matched to a gene. CDR3 region: CASSDASGSGTDTQYF. CDR3 DNA sequence: TGCGCCAGCAGTGATGCTAGCGGGAGCGGCACAGATACGCAGTATTTT.

This clonotype was observed a few times. This chain links TRBV7-2 with TRBJ2-2; D gene unclear. This CDR3 is 12 amino acids long. Germline CDR1 SGHTA, CDR2 FQGNSA. The V end was cut by 7 bases, the J end by 6 bases, with 9 bases between. The DNA of the CDR3 is TGTGCCAGCATTTCCCCGCCCGGGGAGCTGTTTTTT. This sequence encodes CASISPPGELFF.

Comments on this clonotype: This may come from a read error, since a much larger clone is one base off. V is TRBV5-1 and J is TRBJ1-1; 9 positions match TRBD1. The germline gives CDR1 SGHRS, CDR2 YFSETQ. The CDR3 runs 17 residues. CDR3 DNA sequence: TGCGCCAGCAGCTTGTCTACAGGGGGCCGAAGGAACACTGGAGCTTTCTTT. Translating gives CASSLSTGGRRNTGAFF.

The chain has TRBV6-1 and TRBJ1-3; weak D call: TRBD1 (6 bases). Germline V gene lookup returns CDR1 MNHNS and CDR2 SASEGT. The length of the CDR3 is 14 residues. With 5 bases removed from V and 2 bases from J, the gap between germline ends came to 10 bases. Here the CDR3 reads CASSTGPTGNTIYF. DNA of the CDR3: TGTGCCAGCAGTACAGGGCCGACTGGAAACACCATATATTTT.

This clonotype was counted many times. The chain recombines TRBV6-1 with TRBJ1-1, with D hard to call. Germline CDR1 is MNHNS and CDR2 is SASEGT. This CDR3 comprises 11 residues. V lost 6 bases to trimming and J lost 7 bases, with 9 bases between them. The CDR3 nucleotides are TGTGCCAGCAGCCCTCGGGGTGAAGCTTTCTTT. Translation: CASSPRGEAFF.

At least ten counts were recorded for this clonotype. The rearrangement uses TRBV20-1 and TRBJ2-3; 7 positions match TRBD1. Germline V gives CDR1 DFQATT, CDR2 SNEGSKA (reference sequence). V lost 3 bases and J lost 4; bases outside the gene matches: 10. This CDR3 is built from 15 residues. The CDR3 DNA follows: TGCAGTGCTAGGGACCGGACAGGTGGACCAGATACGCAGTATTTT. This encodes CSARDRTGGPDTQYF.

The table lists this clonotype with many counts. V gene TRBV12-3 or TRBV12-4 combines with J gene TRBJ2-7; D is ambiguous. Trimming cost V 6 bases and J 2 bases, with 11 bases left between them. This CDR3 comprises 13 residues. CDR3 amino acids: CASRDQLTYEQYF. As DNA, the CDR3 is TGTGCCAGCAGGGACCAATTAACCTACGAGCAGTACTTC.

This clonotype was found many times. This chain links TRBV28 with TRBJ1-5, with 9 bases that match TRBD1. J lost 6 bases, V lost 6 bases, and 6 bases had no gene match. The CDR3 consists of 14 residues. The germline V gene has CDR1 MDHEN and CDR2 SYDVKM. CDR3 bases: TGTGCCAGCAGCCTAGACAGGGGGGGTCAGCCCCAGCATTTT. This codes for CASSLDRGGQPQHF.

This clonotype has more than one count but fewer than ten. The chain uses TRBV10-3 and TRBJ2-1; D perhaps matches TRBD1 (6 bases). Germline values: CDR1 ENHRY, CDR2 SYGVKD. Trimming removed 4 bases from V and 7 bases from J, with 20 bases in between. The CDR3 has 16 residues. CDR3: CAISGTRDTKANEQFF. For the CDR3, the DNA is TGTGCCATCAGTGGGACACGGGACACGAAAGCGAATGAGCAGTTCTTC.

The chain couples TRBV7-2 to TRBJ2-3; D call uncertain. Trimming stripped 1 base from V and 1 base from J, with 9 bases between. CDR1 is SGHTA, CDR2 FQGNSA, per germline. This CDR3 has 15 amino acids. The CDR3 spells CASSLGTPRTDTQYF. CDR3 bases: TGTGCCAGCAGCTTAGGGACGCCCCGCACAGATACGCAGTATTTT.

This clonotype appeared many times. The V call is TRBV5-1, the J call TRBJ2-5, with no clear D. The V end lost 4 bases, the J end lost 5 bases, and 9 bases lay between the germline ends. Germline CDR1 SGHRS, CDR2 YFSETQ. The CDR3 runs to 12 residues. CDR3 loop: CASSAETETQYF. CDR3 coding DNA: TGCGCCAGCAGCGCAGAGACGGAGACCCAGTACTTC.

This clonotype has at least ten counts. As DNA, the CDR3 is TGTGCCAGCAGTCCCGGGACACGCACCTACGAGCAGTACTTC. Residues: CASSPGTRTYEQYF. V is TRBV28 and J is TRBJ2-7; the D gene is possibly TRBD1 (6 bases). V dropped 5 bases and J dropped 2 bases, with 13 bases sitting between them. The germline CDR1 and CDR2 sequences are MDHEN and SYDVKM. The CDR3 totals 14 residues.